This T cell receptor beta chain was recovered during a study of cytomegalovirus exposure and HLA in healthy donors. The V segment lost 5 bases and the J segment 6 bases; nucleotides outside the gene matches: 14. The CDR3 covers 18 residues. Germline loops: CDR1 SGHAT, CDR2 FQNNGV. The PCR ran on 60 Vbeta and 13 Jbeta primers. Using immunoSEQ multiplex PCR, the repertoire was profiled, and TCRdb retains in-frame clones only, with some absent. The sample lists around 150,000 clones, approximately 83% seen once, with 7.5% to 10% in the top ten. Material: PBMCs. The chain couples TRBV11-2 to TRBJ2-3, with TRBD2 matching over 13 bases. The receptor was isolated from a man in his late teens or twenties in good health and CMV-seropositive. The CDR3, as DNA: TGTGCCAGCAGCAAGACTAGCGGGGGGCTGGGAGGTCAGGATACGCAGTATTTT. As protein: CASSKTSGGLGGQDTQYF.